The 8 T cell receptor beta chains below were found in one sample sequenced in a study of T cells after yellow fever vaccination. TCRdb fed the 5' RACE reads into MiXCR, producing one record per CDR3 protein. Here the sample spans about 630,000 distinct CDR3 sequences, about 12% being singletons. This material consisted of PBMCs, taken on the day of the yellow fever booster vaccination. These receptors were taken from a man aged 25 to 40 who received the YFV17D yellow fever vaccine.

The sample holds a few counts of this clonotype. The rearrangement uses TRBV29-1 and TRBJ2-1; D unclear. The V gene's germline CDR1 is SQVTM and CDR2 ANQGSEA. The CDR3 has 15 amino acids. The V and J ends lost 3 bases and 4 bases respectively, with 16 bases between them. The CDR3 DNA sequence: TGCAGCGTTGATGACACCCTCGTGGGTTACAATGAGCAGTTCTTC. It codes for CSVDDTLVGYNEQFF.

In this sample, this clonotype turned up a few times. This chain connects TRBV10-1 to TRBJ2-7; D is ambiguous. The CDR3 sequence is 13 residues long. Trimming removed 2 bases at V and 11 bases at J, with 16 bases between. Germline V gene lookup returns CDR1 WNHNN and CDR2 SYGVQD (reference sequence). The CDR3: CASSEPSVGPKYF. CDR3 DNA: TGCGCCAGCAGTGAGCCGAGCGTAGGACCAAAGTACTTC.

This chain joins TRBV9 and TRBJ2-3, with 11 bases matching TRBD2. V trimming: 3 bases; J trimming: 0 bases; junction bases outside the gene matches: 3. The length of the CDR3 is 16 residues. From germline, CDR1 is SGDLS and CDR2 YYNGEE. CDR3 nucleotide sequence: TGTGCCAGCAGCGCCCGACTAGCGGGAAGCACAGATACGCAGTATTTT. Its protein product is CASSARLAGSTDTQYF.

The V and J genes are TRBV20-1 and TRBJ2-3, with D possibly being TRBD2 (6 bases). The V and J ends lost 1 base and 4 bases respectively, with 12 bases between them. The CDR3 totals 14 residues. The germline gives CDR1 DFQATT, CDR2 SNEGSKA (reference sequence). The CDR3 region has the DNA TGCAGTGCTAGAGGGAGGGCCGGTCCAGATACGCAGTATTTT. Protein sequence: CSARGRAGPDTQYF.

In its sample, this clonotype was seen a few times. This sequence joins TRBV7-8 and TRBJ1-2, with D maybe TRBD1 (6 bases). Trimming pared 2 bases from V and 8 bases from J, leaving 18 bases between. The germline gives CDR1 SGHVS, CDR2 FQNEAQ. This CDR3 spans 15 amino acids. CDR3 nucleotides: TGTGCCAGCAGCTTACCCACAGGGCTGGGGGGAGGCTACACCTTC. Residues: CASSLPTGLGGGYTF.

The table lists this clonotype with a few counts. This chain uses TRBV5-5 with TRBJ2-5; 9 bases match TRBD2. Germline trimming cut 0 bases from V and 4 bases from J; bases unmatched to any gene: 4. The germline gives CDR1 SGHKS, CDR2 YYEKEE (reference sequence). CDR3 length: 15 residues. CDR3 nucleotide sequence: TGTGCCAGCAGCTTGGCAACGCGGGAGGGAGAGACCCAGTACTTC. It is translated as CASSLATREGETQYF. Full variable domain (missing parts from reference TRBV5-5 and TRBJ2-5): DAGVTQSPTHLIKTRGQQVTLRCSPISGHKSVSWYQQVLGQGPQFIFQYYEKEERGRGNFPDRFSARQFPNYSSELNVNALLLGDSALYLCASSLATREGETQYFGPGTRLLVL.

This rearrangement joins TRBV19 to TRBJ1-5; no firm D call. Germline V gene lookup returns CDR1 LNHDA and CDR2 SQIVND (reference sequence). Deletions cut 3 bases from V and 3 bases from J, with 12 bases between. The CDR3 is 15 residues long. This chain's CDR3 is CASSMPVGVNQPQHF. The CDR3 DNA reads TGTGCCAGTAGTATGCCCGTGGGAGTCAATCAGCCCCAGCATTTT.

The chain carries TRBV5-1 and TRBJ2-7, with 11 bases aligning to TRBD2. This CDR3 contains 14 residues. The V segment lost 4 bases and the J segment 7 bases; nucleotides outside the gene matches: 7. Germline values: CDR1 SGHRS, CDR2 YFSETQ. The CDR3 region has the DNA TGCGCCAGCAGCACACTAGCGGGAGTCGGAGAGCAGTACTTC. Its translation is CASSTLAGVGEQYF. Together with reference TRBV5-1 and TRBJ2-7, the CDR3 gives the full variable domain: KAGVTQTPRYLIKTRGQQVTLSCSPISGHRSVSWYQQTPGQGLQFLFEYFSETQRNKGNFPGRFSGRQFSNSRSEMNVSTLELGDSALYLCASSTLAGVGEQYFGPGTRLTVT.